The sample holds a few counts of the clone carrying this TCR beta chain. The antigen is undetermined. The data were obtained in a study of CD8+ T cells in alopecia areata. The investigators collected lesional scalp punch biopsies and peripheral blood from alopecia areata patients. It was cDNA, reverse transcribed from extracted RNA, that served as the sequencing template. The method was immunoSEQ multiplex PCR; TCRdb's version includes in-frame clones alone and lacks a portion of them. The table has about 110,000 clones, approximately 61% seen once; the top ten hold approximately 23%. The CDR3 sequence is 13 residues long. V was trimmed by 5 bases and J by 5 bases, leaving 16 bases between them. Germline-derived CDR1 and CDR2 are SQVTM and ANQGSEA. Study-level findings and limits: Whereas mice showed it more clearly, TCR sharing across patients was murkier, possibly because of HLA. Clonality exceeded that of normal scalp in lesional scalp, most notably in alopecia totalis/universalis. Normal skin's resident alphabeta T cells are sequenced alongside lesional scalp T cells.

The sample consisted of NKG2D-low CD8+ T cells sorted from blood. The receptor comes from a human donor with alopecia areata. The chain couples TRBV29-1 to TRBJ2-7; perhaps D is TRBD1 or TRBD2 (6 bases each). DNA of the CDR3: TGCAGCGTTAGGGGGGCCATTTTTGACGAGCAGTACTTC. This codes for CSVRGAIFDEQYF.